One and the same sample provided the 3 T cell receptor beta chains below, sequenced in a study of cytomegalovirus exposure and HLA in healthy donors. Sequencing was performed with immunoSEQ multiplex PCR; in TCRdb, only in-frame clones are kept and a portion is missing. The sample carries about 100,000 clones, roughly 95% recorded once. The specimen sequenced was PBMCs. All receptors come from a young woman in good health and CMV-seronegative.

This sequence joins TRBV5-6 and TRBJ2-7; TRBD1 is a possible D gene (8 bases). Germline V lookup: CDR1 SGHDT, CDR2 YYEEEE. The ends were cut back, 4 bases at V and 2 bases at J, with 16 bases in the middle. The CDR3 extends over 15 amino acids. This CDR3 is CASSAPTGGAYEQYF. The CDR3 nucleotides are TGTGCCAGCAGCGCGCCAACAGGGGGGGCCTACGAGCAGTACTTC.

This chain uses TRBV4-3 with TRBJ2-3; TRBD2 is a possible D gene (6 bases). Per germline, CDR1 LGHNA and CDR2 YSLEER. The V end was cut by 0 bases, the J end by 1 base, with 11 bases between. The CDR3 length is 16 residues. CDR3 coding DNA: TGCGCCAGCAGCCAAGATCCTGGCGGGGGCACAGATACGCAGTATTTT. This gives the protein CASSQDPGGGTDTQYF.

The chain uses TRBV5-1 and TRBJ1-1; TRBD1 agrees at 8 bases. V shed 7 bases, J shed 5 bases, and the junction held 13 bases outside the gene matches. Per the germline V gene, CDR1 is SGHRS and CDR2 is YFSETQ. The CDR3 length is 15 residues. The CDR3, as DNA: TGCGCCAGCGCTATCACACGGCAGGGGGCGACTGAAGCTTTCTTT. It yields the protein CASAITRQGATEAFF.